A selection of T cell receptor beta chains follows, all from one sample in a study of T cells after yellow fever vaccination. TCRdb itself ran the 5' RACE reads through MiXCR, one entry per CDR3 protein. Here the sample spans approximately 150,000 distinct CDR3 sequences, less than 9.5% being singletons. The material was CD4+ T cells sorted from PBMCs, obtained 5 days after the yellow fever booster vaccination. Receptors were obtained from a man aged 30 to 45 who received the YFV17D yellow fever vaccine. CDR3s include the opening cysteine and the closing phenylalanine or tryptophan. Fields, in order: D gene, J gene, V gene, clone size, CDR3 DNA, CDR3 protein. A D gene is named only where the DNA matches it firmly. A row's size may be missing; if present it is once, few, many or a size class.

D: .; J: TRBJ2-1; V: TRBV12-3/TRBV12-4; size: few; DNA: TGTGCCAGCGGGAGTGAAAGCTCCTACAATGAGCAGTTCTTC; CDR3: CASGSESSYNEQFF
D: .; J: TRBJ2-1; V: TRBV20-1; size: many; DNA: TGCAGTGCTTGGGAGCCCTCGGGGCAGTTCTTC; CDR3: CSAWEPSGQFF
D: .; J: TRBJ1-5; V: TRBV2; size: many; DNA: TGTGCCAGCAGTGAAGGTGTGGGTTTAGGGAATCAGCCCCAGCATTTT; CDR3: CASSEGVGLGNQPQHF
D: TRBD2; J: TRBJ2-4; V: TRBV19; size: .; DNA: TGTGACAGTAGCCTCAGCCTAGCGGGCATAGCCAAAAACATTCAGTACTTC; CDR3: CDSSLSLAGIAKNIQYF
D: TRBD1; J: TRBJ1-1; V: TRBV3-1; size: many; DNA: TGTGCCAGCGGACAGGGCGTAGCTGAAGCTTTCTTT; CDR3: CASGQGVAEAFF
D: .; J: TRBJ1-6; V: TRBV3-1; size: many; DNA: TGTGCCAGCAGCCAGAGAGATTCACCCCTCCACTTT; CDR3: CASSQRDSPLHF
D: .; J: TRBJ2-2; V: TRBV24-1; size: many; DNA: TGTGCCACCAGTGATTTAGGACCCCCCAGCAACACCGGGGAGCTGTTTTTT; CDR3: CATSDLGPPSNTGELFF
D: .; J: TRBJ2-7; V: TRBV20-1; size: many; DNA: TGCAGTGCTATACCTGTAAGCGGAGTCCCTTTTTCCTACGAGCAGTACTTC; CDR3: CSAIPVSGVPFSYEQYF
D: TRBD1; J: TRBJ2-5; V: TRBV19; size: .; DNA: TGTGCCAGTAGTCCCTCCGGGACAGTTATTCAAGAGACCCAGTACTTC; CDR3: CASSPSGTVIQETQYF
D: TRBD2; J: TRBJ2-1; V: TRBV30; size: many; DNA: TGTGCCTGGAGTGCCGGAACTAGCGGAGGTGAGCAGTTCTTC; CDR3: CAWSAGTSGGEQFF
D: TRBD1; J: TRBJ1-4; V: TRBV20-1; size: many; DNA: TGCAGTGCCCTGTCCCAGGGGGCGTCGGCTAATGAAAAACTGTTTTTT; CDR3: CSALSQGASANEKLFF
D: .; J: TRBJ2-1; V: TRBV6-1; size: many; DNA: TGTGCCAGCAGACCCGACAGGCCCCCCTACAATGAGCAGTTCTTC; CDR3: CASRPDRPPYNEQFF
D: .; J: TRBJ2-1; V: TRBV5-6; size: many; DNA: TGTGCCAGCAGCCCCGTTTACGGATCAGCCTACAATGAGCAGTTCTTC; CDR3: CASSPVYGSAYNEQFF
D: .; J: TRBJ1-1; V: TRBV5-1; size: many; DNA: TGCGCCAGCAGCACGGCGGGCCTTTTCACCTCCGCCGACAACACTGAAGCTTTCTTT; CDR3: CASSTAGLFTSADNTEAFF
D: .; J: TRBJ2-7; V: TRBV2; size: many; DNA: TGTGCCAGCAGTCGGGACTCCCGAGCCTCCGAGCAGTACTTC; CDR3: CASSRDSRASEQYF
D: TRBD2; J: TRBJ2-3; V: TRBV7-2; size: many; DNA: TGTGCCAGCAGCCCCGGGACTAGCGGGAGGTTATATACGCAGTATTTT; CDR3: CASSPGTSGRLYTQYF
D: TRBD2; J: TRBJ2-7; V: TRBV5-1; size: many; DNA: TGCGCCAGCAGCTTGGAGGGGTCTAGCGGATCCTACGAGCAGTACTTC; CDR3: CASSLEGSSGSYEQYF
D: .; J: TRBJ2-2; V: TRBV12-3/TRBV12-4; size: many; DNA: TGTGCCAGCATCCCACGGGCTAACACCGGGGAGCTGTTTTTT; CDR3: CASIPRANTGELFF